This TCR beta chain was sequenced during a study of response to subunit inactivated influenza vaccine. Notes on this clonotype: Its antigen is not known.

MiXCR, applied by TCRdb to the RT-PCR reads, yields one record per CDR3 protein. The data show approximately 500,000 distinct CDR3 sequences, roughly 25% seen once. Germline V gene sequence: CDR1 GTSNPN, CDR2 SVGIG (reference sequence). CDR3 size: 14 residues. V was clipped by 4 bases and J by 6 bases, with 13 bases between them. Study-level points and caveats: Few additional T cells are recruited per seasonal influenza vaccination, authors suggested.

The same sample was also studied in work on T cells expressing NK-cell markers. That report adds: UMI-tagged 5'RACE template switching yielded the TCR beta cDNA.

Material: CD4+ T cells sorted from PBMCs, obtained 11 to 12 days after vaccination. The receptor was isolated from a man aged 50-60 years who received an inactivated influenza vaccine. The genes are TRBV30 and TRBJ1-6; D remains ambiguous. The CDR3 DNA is TGTGCCTGGACTCTGGGGATCCTTAATTCACCCCTCCACTTT. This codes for CAWTLGILNSPLHF.